These 18 T cell receptor beta chains originate from one sample sequenced in a study of blood T cell repertoires in COVID-19. TCRdb's table, derived via immunoSEQ multiplex PCR, lists solely in-frame clones and lacks some. The sample includes 100,000 to 150,000 clones, about 81% of them seen just once. The sample taken for sequencing was peripheral blood. The receptors were gathered from a woman aged 45-65 years with acute or convalescent COVID-19.

At least ten counts were recorded for this clone. The chain uses TRBV4-2 and TRBJ1-1; D unresolved. The CDR3 consists of 16 residues. The V gene's germline CDR1 is LGHNA and CDR2 YNFKEQ. Trimming pared 0 bases from V and 4 bases from J, leaving 15 bases between. The CDR3: CASSQDFTGGGTEAFF. The CDR3, as DNA: TGTGCCAGCAGCCAAGATTTCACGGGTGGCGGCACTGAAGCTTTCTTT.

The rearrangement links TRBV29-1 to TRBJ2-7; 9 bases fit TRBD1. The CDR3 totals 13 residues. V lost 6 bases to trimming and J lost 2 bases; unmatched junction nucleotides: 5. Germline CDR1 reads SQVTM; CDR2 reads ANQGSEA. CDR3 bases: TGCAGCGTACTTAGACAGGGGGCCTACGAGCAGTACTTC. This translates into CSVLRQGAYEQYF.

The CDR3 DNA follows: TGTGCCAGCAGTCCCTATTATGCGATCTCCTACGAGCAGTACTTC. It translates to CASSPYYAISYEQYF. The chain combines TRBV27 with TRBJ2-7; D ambiguous. The length of the CDR3 is 15 residues. With 5 bases removed from V and 0 bases from J, the gap between germline ends came to 14 bases. From germline, CDR1 is MNHEY and CDR2 SMNVEV (reference sequence).

The J gene is TRBJ2-7, the V gene TRBV19, with 10 bases that match TRBD2. The V gene end was trimmed by 6 bases and the J gene end by 3 bases; junction bases not matched to a gene: 8. CDR1 is LNHDA and CDR2 is SQIVND in the germline V gene (reference sequence). CDR3 length: 15 amino acids. The CDR3 protein is CASRQEASGGYEQYF. The CDR3 nucleotides are TGTGCCAGTAGACAAGAGGCTAGCGGGGGCTACGAGCAGTACTTC.

J is TRBJ2-1 and V is TRBV19; 14 nucleotides match TRBD2. The length of the CDR3 is 17 residues. V lost 5 bases to trimming and J lost 14 bases; unmatched junction nucleotides: 17. In germline, CDR1 is LNHDA, CDR2 SQIVND (reference sequence). In DNA, the CDR3 is TGTGCCAGTAGTCCCTGGGTGTCAGGGACTAGCGGGAGAACGGAGTTCTTC. Translating it yields CASSPWVSGTSGRTEFF.

This rearrangement joins TRBV30 to TRBJ1-1, with D possibly TRBD1 on 6 matching bases. The V and J ends lost 2 bases and 2 bases respectively, with 9 bases between them. Per germline, CDR1 GTSNPN and CDR2 SVGIG (reference sequence). This CDR3 spans 13 amino acids. CDR3 bases: TGTGCCTGGAGTCGGACAGTCAACACTGAAGCTTTCTTT. This translates into CAWSRTVNTEAFF.

The chain has TRBV19 and TRBJ2-1; perhaps TRBD2 as D (5 bases). Trimming pared 5 bases from V and 3 bases from J, leaving 23 bases between. The CDR3 loop spans 18 amino acids. CDR1 and CDR2 (germline): LNHDA, SQIVND (reference sequence). The CDR3 reads CASSPQWSLAGLYNEQFF. The CDR3 DNA follows: TGTGCCAGTAGTCCCCAGTGGAGTTTGGCGGGCCTCTACAATGAGCAGTTCTTC.

V gene TRBV18 combines with J gene TRBJ2-1, with 11 bases lining up with TRBD2. The CDR3 is 16 amino acids. Per germline, CDR1 KGHSH and CDR2 LQKENI. The V segment lost 1 base and the J segment 12 bases; nucleotides outside the gene matches: 11. CDR3 residues: CASSPLAGGSQVVQFF. The CDR3 DNA is TGTGCCAGCTCACCACTAGCGGGGGGGTCACAAGTTGTGCAGTTCTTC.

A few counts support this clone. The chain combines TRBV28 with TRBJ1-5; tentatively, D is TRBD1 (5 bases). Trimming shortened V by 5 bases and J by 5 bases, and 13 bases separated the two germline ends. Germline V gives CDR1 MDHEN, CDR2 SYDVKM. This CDR3 is 14 amino acids long. CDR3 loop: CASSPTDYYQPQHF. CDR3 coding DNA: TGTGCCAGCAGTCCGACAGATTATTATCAGCCCCAGCATTTT.

This sequence joins TRBV18 and TRBJ1-6, with D perhaps TRBD1 (5 bases). The CDR3 totals 13 residues. Trimming cost V 2 bases and J 10 bases, with 9 bases left between them. The germline V gene encodes CDR1 KGHSH and CDR2 LQKENI. The CDR3: CASSPGASSPLHF. For the CDR3, the DNA is TGTGCCAGCTCACCAGGGGCATCCTCACCCCTCCACTTT.

This chain joins TRBV2 and TRBJ2-4, with 8 bases matching TRBD2. V was clipped by 6 bases and J by 7 bases; unmatched bases: 14. This CDR3 comprises 16 residues. The V gene's germline CDR1 is SNHLY and CDR2 FYNNEI. DNA for the CDR3: TGTGCCAGCAGACCCCGACTAGCGAGCGGAGGGAACATTCAGTACTTC. Translating it yields CASRPRLASGGNIQYF.

The chain carries TRBV7-6 and TRBJ2-3; weak D call: TRBD2 (5 bases). Germline V gene data show CDR1 as SGHVS and CDR2 as FNYEAQ. Trimming left V 2 bases short and J 6 bases short, with 21 bases between. CDR3 length: 17 amino acids. The CDR3 loop is CASSLRSPAAQADTQYF. DNA for the CDR3: TGTGCCAGCAGCTTAAGGAGCCCAGCGGCGCAGGCGGATACGCAGTATTTT.

The genes are TRBV3-1 (or the pseudogene TRBV3-2) and TRBJ1-6; weak D call: TRBD1 (6 bases). CDR1 and CDR2 from the germline V gene are LGHDT and YNNKEL (reference sequence). The CDR3 is 16 amino acids. The V gene lost 4 bases and the J gene lost 7 bases, with 17 bases spanning the gap. The CDR3 DNA sequence: TGTGCCAGCAGCCGCTTCAGGGGTCGGGACAATTCACCCCTCCACTTT. As protein: CASSRFRGRDNSPLHF.

This clone appeared once. The chain links TRBV9 to TRBJ1-1; a weak D match, TRBD1 (6 bases). The CDR3 sequence is 15 residues long. In germline, CDR1 is SGDLS, CDR2 YYNGEE. The ends were cut back, 4 bases at V and 1 base at J, with 14 bases in the middle. The CDR3 protein is CASSPGTRANTEAFF. In DNA, the CDR3 is TGTGCCAGCAGCCCGGGGACAAGGGCGAACACTGAAGCTTTCTTT.

The rearrangement joins TRBV29-1 to TRBJ1-1; 8 bases match TRBD1. This CDR3 is 15 amino acids long. J gave up 2 bases and V 5 bases, and 10 bases lay outside the gene matches. CDR1 is SQVTM and CDR2 is ANQGSEA in the germline V gene. The CDR3 loop is CSVWGQGAGNTEAFF. In DNA, the CDR3 is TGCAGCGTTTGGGGGCAGGGGGCAGGAAACACTGAAGCTTTCTTT. The full variable domain, in which reference TRBV29-1 and TRBJ1-1 provide the parts outside the CDR3, is SAVISQKPSRDICQRGTSLTIQCQVDSQVTMMFWYRQQPGQSLTLIATANQGSEATYESGFVIDKFPISRPNLTFSTLTVSNMSPEDSSIYLCSVWGQGAGNTEAFFGQGTRLTVV.

This clone appeared a single time. This rearrangement joins TRBV27 to TRBJ2-1; 9 bases fit TRBD2. This CDR3 contains 13 residues. The germline V gene has CDR1 MNHEY and CDR2 SMNVEV (reference sequence). The trim removed 7 bases at V and 10 bases at J, leaving 8 bases unmatched. The CDR3 is CASTSSGTEEQFF. The CDR3 bases are TGTGCCAGCACCTCTAGCGGGACGGAAGAGCAGTTCTTC.

This clone was detected once. This CDR3 is CASSLARPSGEHEQYF. The CDR3 bases are TGTGCCAGCAGCTTAGCCAGACCTAGCGGGGAGCACGAGCAGTACTTC. The chain links TRBV13 to TRBJ2-7; 9 bases line up with TRBD2. Germline V gene lookup returns CDR1 PRHDT and CDR2 FYEKMQ (reference sequence). J was trimmed by 5 bases and V by 1 base; bases with no gene match: 9. The CDR3 length is 16 residues.

This chain connects TRBV16 to TRBJ1-4; a weak D match, TRBD1 (5 bases). This CDR3 spans 15 amino acids. The germline V and J ends were trimmed by 2 bases and 4 bases, with 11 bases remaining between them. Germline V gives CDR1 KGHSY, CDR2 FQNENV. The CDR3 region has the DNA TGTGCCAGCAGCCAAGATGGAAGGGGTAATGAAAAACTGTTTTTT. Amino acids: CASSQDGRGNEKLFF.